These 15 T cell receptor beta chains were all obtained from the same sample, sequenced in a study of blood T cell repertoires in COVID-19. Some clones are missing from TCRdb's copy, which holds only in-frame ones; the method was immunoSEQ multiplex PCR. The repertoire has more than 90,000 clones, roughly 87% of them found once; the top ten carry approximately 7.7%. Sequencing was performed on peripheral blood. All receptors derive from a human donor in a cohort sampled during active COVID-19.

DNA for the CDR3: TGCACCAGCCACTTAGGGACAGATAGCCAAGAGACCCAGTACTTC. This translates into CTSHLGTDSQETQYF. The V call is TRBV1, the J call TRBJ2-5; the table calls TRBD1, which could not be checked here. TRBV1 is flagged as a pseudogene. The CDR3 is 15 residues long.

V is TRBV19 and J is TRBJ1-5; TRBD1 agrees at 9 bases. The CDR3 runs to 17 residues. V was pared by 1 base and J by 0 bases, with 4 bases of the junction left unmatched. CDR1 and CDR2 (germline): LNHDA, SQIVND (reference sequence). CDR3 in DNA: TGTGCCAGTAGTATAGCCCGGGGACAGGGTAGCAATCAGCCCCAGCATTTT. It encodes CASSIARGQGSNQPQHF.

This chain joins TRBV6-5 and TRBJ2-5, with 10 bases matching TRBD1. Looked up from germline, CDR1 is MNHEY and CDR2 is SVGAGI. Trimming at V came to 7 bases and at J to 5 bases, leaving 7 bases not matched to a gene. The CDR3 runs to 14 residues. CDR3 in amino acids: CASTRTGGPETQYF. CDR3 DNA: TGTGCCAGCACTAGGACAGGGGGACCGGAGACCCAGTACTTC.

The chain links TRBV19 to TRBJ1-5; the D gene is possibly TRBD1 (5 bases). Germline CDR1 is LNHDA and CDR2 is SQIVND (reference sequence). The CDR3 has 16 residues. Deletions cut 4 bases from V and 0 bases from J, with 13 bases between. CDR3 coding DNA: TGTGCCAGTAGTAGGTCCCAGGGAAATAGCAATCAGCCCCAGCATTTT. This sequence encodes CASSRSQGNSNQPQHF.

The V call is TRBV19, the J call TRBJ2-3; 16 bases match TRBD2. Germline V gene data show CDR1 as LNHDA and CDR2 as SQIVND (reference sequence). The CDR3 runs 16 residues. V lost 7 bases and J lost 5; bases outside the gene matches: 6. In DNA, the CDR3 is TGTGCCAGTAAGGGGACTAGCGGGAGGGTTGGAGATACGCAGTATTTT. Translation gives CASKGTSGRVGDTQYF.

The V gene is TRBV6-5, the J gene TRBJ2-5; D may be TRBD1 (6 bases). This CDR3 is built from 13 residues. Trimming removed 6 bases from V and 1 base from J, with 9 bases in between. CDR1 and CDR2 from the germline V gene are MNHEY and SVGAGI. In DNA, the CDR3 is TGTGCCAGCAGGGTAGGGGGCCAAGAGACCCAGTACTTC. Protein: CASRVGGQETQYF.

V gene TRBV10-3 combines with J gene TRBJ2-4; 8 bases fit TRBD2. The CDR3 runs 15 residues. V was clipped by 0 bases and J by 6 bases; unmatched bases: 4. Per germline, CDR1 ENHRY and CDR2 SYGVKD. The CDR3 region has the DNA TGTGCCATCAGTGAGTCAGCCGGGACTAGAAACATTCAGTACTTC. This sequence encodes CAISESAGTRNIQYF.

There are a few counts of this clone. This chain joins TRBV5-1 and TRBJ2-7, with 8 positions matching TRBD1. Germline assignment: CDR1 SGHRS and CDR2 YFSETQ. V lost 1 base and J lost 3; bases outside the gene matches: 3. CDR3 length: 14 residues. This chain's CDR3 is CASSLKQGDYEQYF. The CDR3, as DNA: TGCGCCAGCAGCTTGAAACAGGGGGACTACGAGCAGTACTTC.

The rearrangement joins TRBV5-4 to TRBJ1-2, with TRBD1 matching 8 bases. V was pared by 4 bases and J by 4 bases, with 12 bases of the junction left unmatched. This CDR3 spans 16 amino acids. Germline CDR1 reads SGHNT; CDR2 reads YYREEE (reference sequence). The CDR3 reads CASSEPGQGFFYGYTF. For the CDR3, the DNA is TGTGCCAGCAGCGAGCCCGGACAGGGTTTTTTCTATGGCTACACCTTC. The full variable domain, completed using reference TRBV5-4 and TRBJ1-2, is ETGVTQSPTHLIKTRGQQVTLRCSSQSGHNTVSWYQQALGQGPQFIFQYYREEENGRGNFPPRFSGLQFPNYSSELNVNALELDDSALYLCASSEPGQGFFYGYTFGSGTRLTVV.

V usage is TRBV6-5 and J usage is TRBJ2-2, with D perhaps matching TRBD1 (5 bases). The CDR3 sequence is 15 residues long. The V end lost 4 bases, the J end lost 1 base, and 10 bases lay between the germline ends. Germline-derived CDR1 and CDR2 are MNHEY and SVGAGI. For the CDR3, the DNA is TGTGCCAGCAGTTTCAGGGTAGGGAACACCGGGGAGCTGTTTTTT. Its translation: CASSFRVGNTGELFF.

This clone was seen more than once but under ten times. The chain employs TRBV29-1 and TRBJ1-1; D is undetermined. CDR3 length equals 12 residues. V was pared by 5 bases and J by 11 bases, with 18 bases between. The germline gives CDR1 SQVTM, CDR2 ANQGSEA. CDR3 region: CSVSDAGGVAFF. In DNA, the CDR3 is TGCAGCGTTTCCGATGCGGGTGGGGTTGCTTTCTTT.

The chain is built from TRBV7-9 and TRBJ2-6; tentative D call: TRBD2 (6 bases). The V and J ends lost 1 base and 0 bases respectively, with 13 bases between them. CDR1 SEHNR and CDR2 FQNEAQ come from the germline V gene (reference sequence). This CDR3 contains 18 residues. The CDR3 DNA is TGTGCCAGCAGCTTAGGACGGGGGAGGCACTCTGGGGCCAACGTCCTGACTTTC. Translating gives CASSLGRGRHSGANVLTF.

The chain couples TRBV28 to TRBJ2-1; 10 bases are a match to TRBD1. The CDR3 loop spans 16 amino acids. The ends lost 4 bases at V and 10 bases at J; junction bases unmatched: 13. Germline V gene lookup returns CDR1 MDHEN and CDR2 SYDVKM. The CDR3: CASSSPGTGASREQFF. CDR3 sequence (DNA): TGTGCCAGCAGTTCTCCCGGGACAGGGGCGAGTCGGGAGCAGTTCTTC.

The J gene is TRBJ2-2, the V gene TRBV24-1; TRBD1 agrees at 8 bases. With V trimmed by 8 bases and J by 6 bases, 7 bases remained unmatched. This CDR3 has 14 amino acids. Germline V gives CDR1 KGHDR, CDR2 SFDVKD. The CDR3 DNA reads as TGTGCCACCACAACGGGACAGGTTGCCGGGGAGCTGTTTTTT. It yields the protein CATTTGQVAGELFF.

The CDR3 bases are TGTGCCAGCAGCCATGGTGGGGACTCCTCCTACGAGCAGTACTTC. It translates to CASSHGGDSSYEQYF. The J gene is TRBJ2-7, the V gene TRBV3-1 (or the pseudogene TRBV3-2); tentatively, D is TRBD2 (6 bases). This CDR3 region has 15 residues. CDR1 LGHDT and CDR2 YNNKEL come from the germline V gene (reference sequence). V gave up 3 bases and J gave up 0 bases, with 12 bases separating them.